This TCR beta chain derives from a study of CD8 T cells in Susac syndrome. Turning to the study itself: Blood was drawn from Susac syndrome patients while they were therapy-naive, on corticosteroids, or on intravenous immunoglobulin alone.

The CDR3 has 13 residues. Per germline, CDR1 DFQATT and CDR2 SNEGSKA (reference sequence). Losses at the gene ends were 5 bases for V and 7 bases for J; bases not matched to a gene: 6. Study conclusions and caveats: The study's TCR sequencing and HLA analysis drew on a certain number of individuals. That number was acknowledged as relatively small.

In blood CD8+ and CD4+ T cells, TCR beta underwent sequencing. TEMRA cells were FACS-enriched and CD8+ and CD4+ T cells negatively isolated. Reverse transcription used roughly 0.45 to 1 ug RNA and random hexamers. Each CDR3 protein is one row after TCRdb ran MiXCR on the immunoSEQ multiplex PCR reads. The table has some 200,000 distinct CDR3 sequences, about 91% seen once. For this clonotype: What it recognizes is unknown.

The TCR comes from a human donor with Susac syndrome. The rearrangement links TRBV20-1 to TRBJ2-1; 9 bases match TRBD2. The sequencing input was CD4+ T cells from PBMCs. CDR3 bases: TGCAGTGCTCCTCAGACTAGCGGTAATGAGCAGTTCTTC. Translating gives CSAPQTSGNEQFF.